This TCR beta chain derives from a study of post-analysis software for immune sequencing data (dated by TCRdb to the mid-2010s). With respect to the entire study: Recorded disease courses included relapsing-remitting, secondary progressive and progressive-relapsing multiple sclerosis, with some patients lacking subtype annotation. A subset of samples was prepared in parallel using single-end sample barcoding, then pooled and co-amplified after Illumina adapter ligation. Patient repertoires were compared against roughly 12 previously published healthy control repertoires from donors aged about 6 to 25 years.

The CDR3 sequence holds 16 residues, the cysteine and phenylalanine included. Only the CDR3 DNA stays, 48 bases, in frame from base 1. Sequences LGHDT (CDR1) and YNNKEL (CDR2) are obtained from the germline V gene (reference sequence). For this chain, trimming is 3 bases at the V end and 0 bases at the J end, and the number of junction bases without a gene match is 6. This clonotype was observed a handful of times. It lacks a known antigen. Base qualities are not provided; no much larger clone lies one nucleotide away. Library prep was done by PCR. The sequencing machine was an Illumina HiSeq 2500. Unique molecular identifiers were incorporated into TCR beta cDNA libraries to reduce PCR and sequencing biases. Some 500,000 cDNA molecules were obtained per 1 to 10 million input T cells, so each molecule approximated one T cell. The patient libraries were prepared and sequenced with the same protocol used for the earlier healthy control dataset. Within a given batch, samples were prepared together, multiplexed and sequenced on the same HiSeq lane. The paper's data handling went like this. Raw barcoded reads were processed with MIGEC, and single-read molecular identifier groups were discarded before consensus assembly and CDR3 extraction. VDJtools was used for post-analysis of the clonotype tables, with diversity normalized by down-sampling every dataset to the smallest sample size. In repertoire overlap clustering, CDR3 amino acid sequences, but not nucleotide sequences, were matched to correct batch-related cross-sample contamination. TCRdb reanalyzed the raw reads on its own, using fastp at Q25 for trimming and MiXCR for clone calling, and kept in-frame beta chains. Merged by CDR3 protein, the rows form single entries marked with the most common genes and DNA. V and J calls and clone size were set by TCRdb, not the authors. The sample table lists approximately 460,000 distinct CDR3 sequences, around 40% of them with a count of one. The top ten clones comprise about 12% of the sample.

Overall study results and their limits: About five TRBV segments, including TRBV5-6, TRBV5-1 and TRBV20-1, were significantly more frequent in patients than controls. The control group was slightly older than the multiple sclerosis patient group. When samples were clustered directly using the F measure, samples prepared in the same batch co-clustered strongly, which prompted a batch-effect correction. Multiple sclerosis patients had significantly lower normalized Chao1 diversity than controls, a result that suggests substantial peripheral T-cell clonal expansion.

TCR beta repertoires were profiled from peripheral blood of roughly twelve young patients with multiple sclerosis to demonstrate the VDJtools post-analysis software. The multiple sclerosis patients were children and adolescents ranging in age from 6 to 15 years. The material sequenced was blood. The V and J genes are TRBV3-1 and TRBJ2-3; 7 middle bases align to TRBD1. The receptor was isolated from a girl between 5 and 17 years old with multiple sclerosis. CDR3 loop: CASSQSHRGSTDTQYF. The nucleotides read TGTGCCAGCAGCCAGTCTCACAGGGGCAGCACAGATACGCAGTATTTT.